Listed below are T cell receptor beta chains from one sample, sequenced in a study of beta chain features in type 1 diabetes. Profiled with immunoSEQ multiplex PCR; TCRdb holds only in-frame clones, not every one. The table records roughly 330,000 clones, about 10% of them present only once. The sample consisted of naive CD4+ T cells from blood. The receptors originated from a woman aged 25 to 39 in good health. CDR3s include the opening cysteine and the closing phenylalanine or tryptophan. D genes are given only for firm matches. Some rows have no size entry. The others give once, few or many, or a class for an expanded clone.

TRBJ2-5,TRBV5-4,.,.,CASSQTGPETQYF,TGTGCCAGCAGCCAAACAGGTCCGGAGACCCAGTACTTC
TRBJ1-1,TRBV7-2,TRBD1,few,CASSWGQGVEAFF,TGTGCCAGCAGCTGGGGACAGGGGGTTGAAGCTTTCTTT
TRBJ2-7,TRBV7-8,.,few,CASTGSVGTYEQYF,TGTGCCAGCACGGGGTCAGTGGGAACCTACGAGCAGTACTTC
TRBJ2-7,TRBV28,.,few,CASSLTVYEQYF,TGTGCCAGCAGTTTGACAGTCTACGAGCAGTACTTC
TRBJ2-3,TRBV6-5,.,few,CASRRDRTDTQYF,TGTGCCAGCAGGCGGGATCGGACAGATACGCAGTATTTT
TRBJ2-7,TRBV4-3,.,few,CASSQDNRNAYEQYF,TGCGCCAGCAGCCAAGATAACAGGAATGCCTACGAGCAGTACTTC
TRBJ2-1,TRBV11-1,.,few,CASIFSESYNEQFF,TGTGCCAGCATCTTTAGCGAATCCTACAATGAGCAGTTCTTC
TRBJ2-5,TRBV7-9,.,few,CASSSGRGDGETQYF,TGTGCCAGCAGCTCGGGCAGGGGGGATGGAGAGACCCAGTACTTC
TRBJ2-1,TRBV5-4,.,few,CASSSPRQSYNEQFF,TGTGCCAGCAGCTCACCTAGGCAGTCCTACAATGAGCAGTTCTTC
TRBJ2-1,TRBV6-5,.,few,CASSNRDDNEQFF,TGTGCCAGCAGCAACAGGGACGACAATGAGCAGTTCTTC
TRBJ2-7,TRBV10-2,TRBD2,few,CASGLAGGPNAEQYF,TGCGCCAGCGGACTAGCGGGAGGGCCGAACGCCGAGCAGTACTTC
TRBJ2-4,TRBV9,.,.,CASSVGQGRVQYF,TGTGCCAGCAGCGTAGGACAGGGGAGGGTTCAGTACTTC
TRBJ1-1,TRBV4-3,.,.,CASSQDEEGRQAFF,TGCGCCAGCAGCCAAGATGAGGAGGGCAGACAAGCTTTCTTT
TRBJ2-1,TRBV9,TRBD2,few,CASSVGLIGAGDNNEQFF,TGTGCCAGCAGCGTTGGACTCATTGGAGCGGGAGACAACAATGAGCAGTTCTTC
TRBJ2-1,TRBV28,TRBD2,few,CASSLLTSGNVIGQFF,TGTGCCAGCAGTTTATTGACTAGCGGAAATGTAATTGGGCAGTTCTTC
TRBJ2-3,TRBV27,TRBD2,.,CASSFLGGDLTDTQYF,TGTGCCAGCAGTTTCCTGGGGGGGGACCTCACAGATACGCAGTATTTT
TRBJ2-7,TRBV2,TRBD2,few,CASSDLTSGYEQYF,TGTGCCAGCAGTGATCTAACTAGCGGGTACGAGCAGTACTTC
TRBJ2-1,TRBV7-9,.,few,CASSSPTGLNEQFF,TGTGCCAGCAGCTCGCCGACTGGGTTGAATGAGCAGTTCTTC
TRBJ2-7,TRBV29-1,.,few,CSVESQGMYEQYF,TGCAGCGTTGAGAGCCAGGGTATGTACGAGCAGTACTTC
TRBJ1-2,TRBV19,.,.,CASSPRPDSIYGYTF,TGTGCCAGTAGTCCAAGGCCGGACAGCATCTATGGCTACACCTTC
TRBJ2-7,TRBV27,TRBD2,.,CATRLAGGHEQYF,TGTGCCACCAGACTAGCGGGAGGCCACGAGCAGTACTTC
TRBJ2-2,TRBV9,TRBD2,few,CASSGGPSGTPTGELFF,TGTGCCAGCAGCGGGGGCCCTAGCGGCACGCCCACCGGGGAGCTGTTTTTT
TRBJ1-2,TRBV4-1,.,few,CASSQGTAENYGYTF,TGCGCCAGCAGCCAAGGGACAGCGGAAAACTATGGCTACACCTTC
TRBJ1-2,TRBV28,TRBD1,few,CASSFGSGQGGGYTF,TGTGCCAGCAGTTTCGGCTCTGGACAGGGGGGTGGCTACACCTTC
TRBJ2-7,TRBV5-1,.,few,CASAGVVSYEQYF,TGCGCCAGCGCGGGTGTTGTCTCCTACGAGCAGTACTTC
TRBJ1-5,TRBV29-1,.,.,CSVGGHDQPQHF,TGCAGCGTTGGGGGGCACGATCAGCCCCAGCATTTT
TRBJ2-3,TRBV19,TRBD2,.,CASSGTSGRRRSDTQYF,TGTGCCAGTAGTGGGACTAGCGGGAGACGGCGCTCAGATACGCAGTATTTT
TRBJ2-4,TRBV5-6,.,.,CASSLSPPRAKNIQYF,TGTGCCAGCAGCTTGTCCCCCCCTAGAGCCAAAAACATTCAGTACTTC
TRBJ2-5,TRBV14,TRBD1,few,CASSQEGQGQETQYF,TGTGCCAGCAGCCAAGAGGGACAGGGGCAAGAGACCCAGTACTTC
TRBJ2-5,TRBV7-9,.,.,CASSPRLTQETQYF,TGTGCCAGCAGCCCCAGGTTAACCCAAGAGACCCAGTACTTC
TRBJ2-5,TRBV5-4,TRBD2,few,CASSLGLAGGVETQYF,TGTGCCAGCAGCCTAGGACTAGCGGGAGGGGTAGAGACCCAGTACTTC
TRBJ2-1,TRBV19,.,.,CASSIKWTEHEQFF,TGTGCCAGTAGTATTAAATGGACAGAGCATGAGCAGTTCTTC
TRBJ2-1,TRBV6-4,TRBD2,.,CASSDKRGFYNEQFF,TGTGCCAGCAGTGATAAGCGGGGTTTCTACAATGAGCAGTTCTTC
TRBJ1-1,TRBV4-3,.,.,CASSPGENTEAFF,TGCGCCAGCAGCCCCGGGGAGAACACTGAAGCTTTCTTT
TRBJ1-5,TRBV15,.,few,CATSTPTPYSNQPQHF,TGTGCCACCAGCACCCCGACACCCTATAGCAATCAGCCCCAGCATTTT
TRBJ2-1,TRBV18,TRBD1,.,CASSPRTGVGNEQFF,TGTGCCAGCTCACCAAGGACAGGGGTCGGTAATGAGCAGTTCTTC
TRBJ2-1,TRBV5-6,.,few,CASSLGQAYYNEQFF,TGTGCCAGCAGCTTGGGACAGGCTTACTACAATGAGCAGTTCTTC
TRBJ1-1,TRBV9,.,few,CASSVVVQAEAFF,TGTGCCAGCAGCGTAGTTGTGCAGGCTGAAGCTTTCTTT
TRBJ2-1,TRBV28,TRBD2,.,CASSSGLAGYNEQFF,TGTGCCAGCAGTTCGGGACTAGCGGGCTACAATGAGCAGTTCTTC
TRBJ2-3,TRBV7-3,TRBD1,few,CASSSQGPGNLNTQYF,TGTGCCAGCAGCTCACAGGGGCCGGGGAACTTGAATACGCAGTATTTT
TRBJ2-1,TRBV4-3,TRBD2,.,CASSQQAGDNEQFF,TGCGCCAGCAGCCAACAGGCGGGGGACAATGAGCAGTTCTTC
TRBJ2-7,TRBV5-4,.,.,CASSFQGTSYEQYF,TGTGCCAGCAGCTTTCAGGGTACCTCCTACGAGCAGTACTTC